This entry concerns a single T cell receptor (beta chain). Its target antigen remains unknown. Per-nucleotide qualities are absent, and no much larger clonotype sits a single base away. The collaborating institutions used their own protocols to collect whole blood in K2EDTA tubes. For TCRbeta analysis, collaborator samples were shipped as frozen whole blood, as isolated PBMCs, or as DNA extracted from either sample type. TCRbeta CDR3 regions were amplified from genomic DNA by means of the immunoSEQ Assay, a bias-controlled multiplex PCR. In the paper's pipeline: Within the assay, amplification of reference gene primers was used to estimate how many nucleated cells each sample contained. To quantify the absolute abundance of each unique TCRbeta CDR3 rearrangement, sequence reads were collapsed and filtered. For each sample, productive Simpson clonality was calculated as the square root of Simpson's diversity index over productive rearrangements. The table comes from immuneACCESS by way of TCRdb, which keeps in-frame sequences with V and J called. Part of the clones is missing from these tables; in studies checked, under half for an unresolved V gene and the rest for unknown reasons. V and J calls and clone size are as listed in that table; D and trimming were resolved from the DNA. In all, the sample holds 150,000 to 160,000 clones, and 75% to 80% of those were seen once. The top ten constitute roughly 1.7% of the sample.

From the cysteine through the phenylalanine, the CDR3 covers 13 amino acids. Just the 39-base CDR3 DNA is kept, in frame starting at base 1. At the junction V is shortened by 3 bases and J by 0 bases, with 3 bases in between. Looking up the germline V gene yields CDR1 MNHEY and CDR2 SVGEGT. The sample originates from a study of blood T cell repertoires in COVID-19 (dated by TCRdb to about 2020). As for the study more broadly: Samples from collaborators originated in the United States, Italy and Spain and spanned both the acute and convalescent phases of COVID-19. The repertoires were made available in a free public database intended to serve as a resource for research on the immune response to SARS-CoV-2. The material from the prospective study consisted of cDNA or gDNA derived from T cells, B-cell-depleted T cells, or PBMCs. Sample metadata almost always included a de-identified subject ID, COVID-19 status, age in years and sex. The samples were drawn from the first 160 participants of the ongoing ImmuneRACE study and from more than 1,000 subjects provided by 6 global collaborators. Where available, HLA class I and class II types were taken from metadata supplied by the sample provider and were not determined by assay-based typing. Deeply sampled blood TCRbeta repertoires from subjects exposed to, actively infected with, or recovered from COVID-19 were included in the dataset.

The investigation overall reported the following: The quantity of clinical and demographic metadata differed by source and by participant and was supplied without curation.

The sample was peripheral blood. The clonotype was recovered from an elderly man with acute or convalescent COVID-19. The sequence is built from TRBV6-2 or TRBV6-3 and TRBJ1-3; the D gene remains uncertain. The CDR3 corresponds to CASSYLSGNTIYF. DNA sequence: TGTGCCAGCAGTTATCTCTCTGGAAACACCATATATTTT.